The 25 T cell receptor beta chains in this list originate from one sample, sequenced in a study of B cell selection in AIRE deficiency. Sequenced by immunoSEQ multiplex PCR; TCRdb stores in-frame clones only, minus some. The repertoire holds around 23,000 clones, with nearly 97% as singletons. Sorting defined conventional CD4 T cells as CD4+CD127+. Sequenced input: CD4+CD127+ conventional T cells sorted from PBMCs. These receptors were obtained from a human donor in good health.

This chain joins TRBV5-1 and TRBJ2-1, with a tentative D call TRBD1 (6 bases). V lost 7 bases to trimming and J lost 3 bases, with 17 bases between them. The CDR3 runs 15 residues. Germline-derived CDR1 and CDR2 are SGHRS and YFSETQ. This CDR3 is CASLPTADSYNEQFF. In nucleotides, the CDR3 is TGCGCCAGCTTGCCGACAGCGGACAGCTACAATGAGCAGTTCTTC.

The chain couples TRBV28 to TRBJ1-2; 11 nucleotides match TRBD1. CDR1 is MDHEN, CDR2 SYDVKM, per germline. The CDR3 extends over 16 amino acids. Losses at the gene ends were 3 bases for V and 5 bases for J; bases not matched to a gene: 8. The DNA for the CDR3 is TGTGCCAGCAGTTTGGGGGACAGGGGGTGGATGTATGGCTACACCTTC. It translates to CASSLGDRGWMYGYTF.

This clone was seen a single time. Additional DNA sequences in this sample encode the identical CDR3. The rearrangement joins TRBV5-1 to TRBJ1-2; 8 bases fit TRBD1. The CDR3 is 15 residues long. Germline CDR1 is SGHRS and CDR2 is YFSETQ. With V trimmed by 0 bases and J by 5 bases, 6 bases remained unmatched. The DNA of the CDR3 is TGCGCCAGCAGCTTGGTACAGGGGGGGGGATATGGCTACACCTTC. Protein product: CASSLVQGGGYGYTF.

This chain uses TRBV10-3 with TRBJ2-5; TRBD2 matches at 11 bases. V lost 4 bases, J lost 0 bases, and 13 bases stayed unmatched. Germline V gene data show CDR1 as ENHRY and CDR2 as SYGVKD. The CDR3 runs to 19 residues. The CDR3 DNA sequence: TGTGCCATCAGTGCTTCTAGCGGGAGGCCTAATCAGTACCAAGAGACCCAGTACTTC. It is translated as CAISASSGRPNQYQETQYF.

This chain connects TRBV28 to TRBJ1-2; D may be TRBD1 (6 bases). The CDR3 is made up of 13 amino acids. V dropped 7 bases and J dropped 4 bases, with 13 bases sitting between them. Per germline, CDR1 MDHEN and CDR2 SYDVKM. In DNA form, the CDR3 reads TGTGCCAGCATTGCAGGGGACATCTATGGCTACACCTTC. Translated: CASIAGDIYGYTF.

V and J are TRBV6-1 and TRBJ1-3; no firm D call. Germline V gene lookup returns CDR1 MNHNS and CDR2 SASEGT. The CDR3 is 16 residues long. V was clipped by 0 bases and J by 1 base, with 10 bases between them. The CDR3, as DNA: TGTGCCAGCAGTGAAGCCACGGGGTGGTCTGGAAACACCATATATTTT. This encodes CASSEATGWSGNTIYF.

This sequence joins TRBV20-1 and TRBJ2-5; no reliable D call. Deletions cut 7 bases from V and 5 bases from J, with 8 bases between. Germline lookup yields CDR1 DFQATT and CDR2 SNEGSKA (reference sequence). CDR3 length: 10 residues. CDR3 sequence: CSVNRETQYF. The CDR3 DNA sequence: TGCAGTGTCAATAGGGAGACCCAGTACTTC.

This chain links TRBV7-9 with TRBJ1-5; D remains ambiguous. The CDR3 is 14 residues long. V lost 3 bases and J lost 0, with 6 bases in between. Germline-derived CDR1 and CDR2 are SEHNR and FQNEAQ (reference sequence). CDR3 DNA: TGTGCCAGCAGCTTTATGGGTAGCAATCAGCCCCAGCATTTT. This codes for CASSFMGSNQPQHF.

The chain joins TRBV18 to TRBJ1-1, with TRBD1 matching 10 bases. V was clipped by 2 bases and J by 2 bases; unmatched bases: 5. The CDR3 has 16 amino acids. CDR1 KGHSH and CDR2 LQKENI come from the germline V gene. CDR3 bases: TGTGCCAGCTCACCATGGGACAGGGGTCTAAACACTGAAGCTTTCTTT. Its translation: CASSPWDRGLNTEAFF.

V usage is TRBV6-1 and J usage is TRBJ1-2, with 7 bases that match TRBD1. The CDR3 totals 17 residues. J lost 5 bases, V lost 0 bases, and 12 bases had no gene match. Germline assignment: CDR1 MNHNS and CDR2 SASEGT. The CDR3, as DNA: TGTGCCAGCAGTGAAGCCAGAATCGGACAGGACTTTTATGGCTACACCTTC. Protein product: CASSEARIGQDFYGYTF.

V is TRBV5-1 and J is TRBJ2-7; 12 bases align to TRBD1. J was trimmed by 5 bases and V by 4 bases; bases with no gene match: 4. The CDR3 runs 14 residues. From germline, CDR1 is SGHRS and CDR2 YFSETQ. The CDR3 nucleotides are TGCGCCAGCAGCCCCGGGACAGGGGGCGACGAGCAGTACTTC. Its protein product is CASSPGTGGDEQYF.

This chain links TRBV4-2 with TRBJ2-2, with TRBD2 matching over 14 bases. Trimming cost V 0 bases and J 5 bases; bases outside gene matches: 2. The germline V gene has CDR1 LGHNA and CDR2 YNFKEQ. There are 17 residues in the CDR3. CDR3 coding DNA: TGTGCCAGCAGCCAAGAGGGACTAGCGGGAGATACCGGGGAGCTGTTTTTT. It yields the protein CASSQEGLAGDTGELFF.

DNA for the CDR3: TGTGCCAGCAGCTTAGGGCGGGACAGTGGAAACACCTTC. Encoded protein: CASSLGRDSGNTF. This chain uses TRBV11-2 with TRBJ1-2; TRBD1 matches 7 bases. Germline assignment: CDR1 SGHAT and CDR2 FQNNGV. The CDR3 totals 13 residues. The V segment lost 1 base and the J segment 12 bases; nucleotides outside the gene matches: 8.

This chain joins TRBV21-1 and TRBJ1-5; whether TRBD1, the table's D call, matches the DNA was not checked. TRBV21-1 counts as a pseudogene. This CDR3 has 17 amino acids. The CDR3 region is CASTRATGMGLGQPQHF. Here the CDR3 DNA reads TGTGCCAGCACCCGCGCCACAGGGATGGGGTTAGGTCAGCCCCAGCATTTT.

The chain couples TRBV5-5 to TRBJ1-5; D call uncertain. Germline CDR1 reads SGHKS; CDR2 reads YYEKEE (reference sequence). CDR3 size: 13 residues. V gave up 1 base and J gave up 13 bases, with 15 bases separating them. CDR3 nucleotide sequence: TGTGCCAGCAGCTTGTTCCTCGGGTTCGAACAGCATTTT. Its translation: CASSLFLGFEQHF.

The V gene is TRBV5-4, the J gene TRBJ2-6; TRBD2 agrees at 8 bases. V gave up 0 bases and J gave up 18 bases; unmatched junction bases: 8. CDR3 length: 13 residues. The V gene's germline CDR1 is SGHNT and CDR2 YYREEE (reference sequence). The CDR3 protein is CASSLVGGAPPTF. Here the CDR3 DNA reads TGTGCCAGCAGCTTGGTCGGGGGGGCCCCTCCGACTTTC.

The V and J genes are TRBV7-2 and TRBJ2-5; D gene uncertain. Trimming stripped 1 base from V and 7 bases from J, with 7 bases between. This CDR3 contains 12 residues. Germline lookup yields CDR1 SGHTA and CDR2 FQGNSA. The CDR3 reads CASSLGVVTQYF. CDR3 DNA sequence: TGTGCCAGCAGCTTAGGGGTAGTGACCCAGTACTTC.

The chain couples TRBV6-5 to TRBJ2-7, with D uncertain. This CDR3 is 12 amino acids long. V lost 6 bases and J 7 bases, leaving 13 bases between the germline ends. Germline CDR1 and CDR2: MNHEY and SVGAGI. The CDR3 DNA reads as TGTGCCAGCAGCTCGATCACACGAGAGCAGTACTTC. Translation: CASSSITREQYF.

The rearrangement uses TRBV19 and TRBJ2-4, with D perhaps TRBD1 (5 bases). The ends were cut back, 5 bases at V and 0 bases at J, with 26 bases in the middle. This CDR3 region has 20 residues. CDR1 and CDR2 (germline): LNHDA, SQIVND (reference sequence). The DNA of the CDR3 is TGTGCCAGTAGTGCGACAGCTGTACACGGTACTACTAAAGCCAAAAACATTCAGTACTTC. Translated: CASSATAVHGTTKAKNIQYF. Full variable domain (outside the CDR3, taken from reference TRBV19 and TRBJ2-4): DGGITQSPKYLFRKEGQNVTLSCEQNLNHDAMYWYRQDPGQGLRLIYYSQIVNDFQKGDIAEGYSVSREKKESFPLTVTSAQKNPTAFYLCASSATAVHGTTKAKNIQYFGAGTRLSVL.

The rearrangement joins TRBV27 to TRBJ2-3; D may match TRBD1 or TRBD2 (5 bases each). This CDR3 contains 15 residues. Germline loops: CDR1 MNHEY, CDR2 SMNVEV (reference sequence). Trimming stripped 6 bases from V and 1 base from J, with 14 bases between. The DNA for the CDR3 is TGTGCCAGCAGCCCAACTAGGGGCGGCACAGATACGCAGTATTTT. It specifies CASSPTRGGTDTQYF.

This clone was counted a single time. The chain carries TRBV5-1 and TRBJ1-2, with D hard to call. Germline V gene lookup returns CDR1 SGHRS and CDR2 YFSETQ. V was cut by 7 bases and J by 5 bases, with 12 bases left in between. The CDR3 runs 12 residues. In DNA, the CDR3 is TGCGCCAGCTACGCGGCAGATTATGGCTACACCTTC. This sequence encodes CASYAADYGYTF. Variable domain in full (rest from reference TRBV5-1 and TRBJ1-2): KAGVTQTPRYLIKTRGQQVTLSCSPISGHRSVSWYQQTPGQGLQFLFEYFSETQRNKGNFPGRFSGRQFSNSRSEMNVSTLELGDSALYLCASYAADYGYTFGSGTRLTVV.

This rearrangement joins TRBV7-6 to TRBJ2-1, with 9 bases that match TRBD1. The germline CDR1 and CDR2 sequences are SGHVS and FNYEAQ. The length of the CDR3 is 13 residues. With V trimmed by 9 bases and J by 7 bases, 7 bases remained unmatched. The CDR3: CASRGQGGNEQFF. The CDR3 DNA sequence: TGTGCCAGTAGGGGACAGGGTGGGAATGAGCAGTTCTTC.

CDR3 protein: CASNRDRSNEKLFF. In nucleotides, the CDR3 is TGTGCCAGCAATAGAGACAGATCTAATGAAAAACTGTTTTTT. The chain has TRBV9 and TRBJ1-4; D may be TRBD1 (5 bases). The CDR3 spans 14 residues. Germline V gene lookup returns CDR1 SGDLS and CDR2 YYNGEE. The V end lost 6 bases, the J end lost 3 bases, and 12 bases lay between the germline ends.

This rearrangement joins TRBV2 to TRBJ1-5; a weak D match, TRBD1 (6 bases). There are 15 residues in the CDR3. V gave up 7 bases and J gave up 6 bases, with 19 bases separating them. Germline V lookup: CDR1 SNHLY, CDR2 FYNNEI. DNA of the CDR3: TGTGCCAGCAACCCAACAGGGAGTTCCAGTCAGCCCCAGCATTTT. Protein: CASNPTGSSSQPQHF.

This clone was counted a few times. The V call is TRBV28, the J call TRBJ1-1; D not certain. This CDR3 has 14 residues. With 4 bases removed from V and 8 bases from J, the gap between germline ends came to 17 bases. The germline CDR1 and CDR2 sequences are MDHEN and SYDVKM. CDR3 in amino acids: CASSSQPHPIEAFF. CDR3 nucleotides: TGTGCCAGCAGTTCCCAACCCCACCCCATAGAAGCTTTCTTT.